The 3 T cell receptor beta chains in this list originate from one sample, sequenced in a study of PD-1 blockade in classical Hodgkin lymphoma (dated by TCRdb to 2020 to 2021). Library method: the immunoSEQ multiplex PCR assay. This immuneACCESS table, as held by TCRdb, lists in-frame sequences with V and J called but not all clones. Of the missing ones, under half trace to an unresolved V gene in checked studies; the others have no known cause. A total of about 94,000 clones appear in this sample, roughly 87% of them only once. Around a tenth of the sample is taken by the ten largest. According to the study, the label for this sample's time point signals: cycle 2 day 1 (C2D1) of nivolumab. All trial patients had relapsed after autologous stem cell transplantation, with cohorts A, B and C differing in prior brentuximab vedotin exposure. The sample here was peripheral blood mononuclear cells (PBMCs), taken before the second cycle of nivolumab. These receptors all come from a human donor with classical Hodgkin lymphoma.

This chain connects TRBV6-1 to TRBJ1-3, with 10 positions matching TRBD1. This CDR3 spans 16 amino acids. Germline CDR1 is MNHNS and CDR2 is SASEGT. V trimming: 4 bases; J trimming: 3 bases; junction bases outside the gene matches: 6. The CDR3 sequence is CASSAQGQGSGNTIYF. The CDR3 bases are TGTGCCAGCAGTGCCCAGGGACAGGGGAGTGGAAACACCATATATTTT.

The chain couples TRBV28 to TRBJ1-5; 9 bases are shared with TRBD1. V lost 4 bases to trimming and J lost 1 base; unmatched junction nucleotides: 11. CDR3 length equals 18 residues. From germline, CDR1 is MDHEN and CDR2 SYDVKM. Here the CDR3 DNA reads TGTGCCAGCAGTTCGGCGGGACAGGGTGGTCGAAGCAATCAGCCCCAGCATTTT. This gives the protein CASSSAGQGGRSNQPQHF.

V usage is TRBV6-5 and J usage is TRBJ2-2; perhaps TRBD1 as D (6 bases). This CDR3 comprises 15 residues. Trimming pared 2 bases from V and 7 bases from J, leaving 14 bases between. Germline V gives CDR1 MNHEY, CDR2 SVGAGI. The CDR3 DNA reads TGTGCCAGCAGTTACGTAATACAGGGCATCGGGGAGCTGTTTTTT. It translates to CASSYVIQGIGELFF.